One and the same sample provided the 4 T cell receptor beta chains below, sequenced in a study of blood T cell repertoires in COVID-19. Some clones are missing from TCRdb's copy, which holds only in-frame ones; the method was immunoSEQ multiplex PCR. The data show some 300,000 clones, roughly nine tenths seen once. The sequencing input was PBMCs or T cells enriched from blood (not recorded which). Receptor source: a woman in her 30s who had been exposed to COVID-19.

As DNA, the CDR3 is TGCGCCAGCAGCCAAACTCCCGGGACAAGTAATTCACCCCTCCACTTT. Translation gives CASSQTPGTSNSPLHF. The chain couples TRBV4-3 to TRBJ1-6; D is possibly TRBD1 (6 bases). V lost 2 bases and J lost 6, with 14 bases in between. Germline V gives CDR1 LGHNA, CDR2 YSLEER. There are 16 residues in the CDR3.

CDR3 sequence reads: CASSPPGGFNYGYTF. The CDR3 region has the DNA TGTGCCAGCTCACCACCGGGGGGGTTCAACTATGGCTACACCTTC. V and J are TRBV18 and TRBJ1-2, with D possibly being TRBD1 (5 bases). The V gene lost 0 bases and the J gene lost 2 bases, with 10 bases spanning the gap. This CDR3 is 15 amino acids long. Germline assignment: CDR1 KGHSH and CDR2 LQKENI.

This chain connects TRBV2 to TRBJ1-2; 7 nucleotides line up with TRBD1. The CDR3 contains 13 residues. The germline CDR1 and CDR2 sequences are SNHLY and FYNNEI. Trimming cost V 6 bases and J 6 bases; bases outside gene matches: 7. CDR3 DNA: TGTGCCAGCAGAGGGGACAGTAGGGATGGCTACACCTTC. It specifies CASRGDSRDGYTF.

CDR3 DNA sequence: TGTGCCAGCAGCTCGGGACACCGGAGCAATCAGCCCCAGCATTTT. It yields the protein CASSSGHRSNQPQHF. The genes are TRBV5-5 and TRBJ1-5, with D possibly TRBD1 on 6 matching bases. This CDR3 has 15 residues. Between the trimmed V and J ends, which lost 3 bases and 1 base, there was a span of 11 bases. Germline V gene data show CDR1 as SGHKS and CDR2 as YYEKEE (reference sequence).